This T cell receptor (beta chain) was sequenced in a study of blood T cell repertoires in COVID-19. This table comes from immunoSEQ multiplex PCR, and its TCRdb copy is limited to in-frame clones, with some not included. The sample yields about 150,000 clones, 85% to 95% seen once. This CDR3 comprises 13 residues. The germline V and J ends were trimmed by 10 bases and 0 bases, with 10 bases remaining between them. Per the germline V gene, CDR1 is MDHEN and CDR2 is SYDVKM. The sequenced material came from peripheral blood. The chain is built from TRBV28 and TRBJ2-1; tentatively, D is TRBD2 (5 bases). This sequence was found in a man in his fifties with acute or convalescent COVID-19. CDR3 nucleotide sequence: TGTGCCACCCGGCGGGCCTCCTACAATGAGCAGTTCTTC. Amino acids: CATRRASYNEQFF.